A selection of T cell receptor beta chains follows, all from one sample in a study of CD4+ T cells in melanoma. Data came from immunoSEQ multiplex PCR; TCRdb stores just in-frame clones and leaves some out. The sample has 3,500 to 4,500 clones; under 65% are singletons. Sample: cells from a culture (not recorded whether cultured in vitro). The receptors were gathered from a human donor with melanoma. Each CDR3 is given with its conserved first and last residue. Fields, in order: J gene, CDR3 length, D gene, V gene, clone size, CDR3 protein, CDR3 DNA. The D gene is left open where the match is weak. The listing skips clone size in some rows; elsewhere it reads once, few, many or a size class.

>TRBJ1-1|14|-|TRBV29-1|-
CSAKSGIVSTEAFF
TGCAGCGCCAAATCAGGGATAGTTAGCACTGAAGCTTTCTTT
>TRBJ2-2|18|TRBD2|TRBV7-9|few
CASSPTPGLAGNTGELFF
TGTGCCAGCAGCCCTACCCCGGGACTAGCGGGGAACACCGGGGAGCTGTTTTTT
>TRBJ2-1|14|TRBD2|TRBV29-1|-
CSVDPSGGGNEQFF
TGCAGCGTTGATCCTAGCGGGGGGGGGAATGAGCAGTTCTTC
>TRBJ1-2|15|-|TRBV11-2|-
CASSLGQGRNYGYTF
TGTGCCAGCAGCTTGGGGCAGGGCAGGAACTATGGCTACACCTTC
>TRBJ1-6|15|-|TRBV6-5|once
CASSYSTMLNSPLHF
TGTGCCAGCAGTTACTCGACGATGCTAAATTCACCCCTCCACTTT
>TRBJ1-6|16|-|TRBV19|-
CASSPGPPIYNSPLHF
TGTGCCAGTTCCCCGGGACCGCCTATCTATAATTCACCCCTCCACTTT
>TRBJ2-5|13|-|TRBV18|-
CASSPPPQETQYF
TGTGCCAGCTCACCACCCCCCCAAGAGACCCAGTACTTC
>TRBJ2-7|16|-|TRBV5-1|once
CASSLAGSTSSYEQYF
TGCGCCAGCAGCTTGGCCGGCAGTACTAGCTCCTACGAGCAGTACTTC
>TRBJ1-6|15|TRBD1|TRBV5-1|-
CASRPRTGEFSPLHF
TGCGCCAGCAGACCAAGGACAGGGGAATTTTCACCCCTCCACTTT
>TRBJ2-1|16|-|TRBV7-9|once
CASSSPLGAAHNEQFF
TGTGCCAGCAGTTCCCCGCTGGGGGCGGCTCACAATGAGCAGTTCTTC
>TRBJ2-7|16|TRBD1|TRBV15|-
CATSTGTEDFSYEQYF
TGTGCCACCAGCACCGGGACAGAAGACTTTTCCTACGAGCAGTACTTC
>TRBJ2-7|15|-|TRBV4-3|-
CASSQDSSLSYEQYF
TGCGCCAGCAGCCAAGACAGTTCCCTCTCCTACGAGCAGTACTTC
>TRBJ1-1|17|TRBD1|TRBV27|-
CASSLSPRQGVRTEAFF
TGTGCCAGCAGTTTATCCCCCCGACAGGGCGTTCGAACTGAAGCTTTCTTT
>TRBJ1-1|15|TRBD1|TRBV4-1|few
CASSQADRLSREAFF
TGCGCCAGCAGCCAAGCGGACAGGCTTTCCAGGGAAGCTTTCTTT
>TRBJ1-1|17|-|TRBV5-1|-
CASSSTLSRASNTEAFF
TGCGCCAGCAGCTCCACTCTATCCCGGGCCTCGAACACTGAAGCTTTCTTT
>TRBJ2-3|15|-|TRBV7-2|-
CASSLGVTSTDTQYF
TGCGCCAGCAGCTTAGGGGTCACAAGCACAGATACGCAGTATTTT
>TRBJ1-1|17|-|TRBV4-1|-
CASSQGARGGLVLSAFF
TGCGCCAGCAGCCAAGGCGCCCGAGGGGGGCTTGTCCTCTCGGCTTTCTTT
>TRBJ2-1|11|-|TRBV7-9|-
CASSLGNEQFF
TGTGCCAGCAGCCTTGGTAATGAGCAGTTCTTC
>TRBJ1-2|14|TRBD1|TRBV7-6|-
CASSLTGGNYGYTF
TGTGCCAGCAGCTTAACAGGGGGCAACTATGGCTACACCTTC
>TRBJ1-4|15|-|TRBV27|-
CASSLSLVHNEKLFF
TGTGCCAGCAGTTTATCACTCGTCCATAATGAAAAACTGTTTTTT
>TRBJ2-2|15|TRBD1|TRBV5-1|-
CASSLGTGMPGELFF
TGCGCCAGCAGCTTGGGGACAGGGATGCCCGGGGAGCTGTTTTTT
>TRBJ1-2|13|-|TRBV7-6|-
CASSLGTGSGYTF
TGTGCCAGCAGCTTAGGCACAGGGTCTGGCTACACCTTC
>TRBJ2-5|14|TRBD2|TRBV11-2|-
CASSLTSGQETQYF
TGTGCCAGCAGCTTAACTAGCGGGCAAGAGACCCAGTACTTC
>TRBJ1-5|15|-|TRBV19|-
CASSIGSTGSQPQHF
TGTGCCAGTAGTATTGGGTCCACGGGGAGTCAGCCCCAGCATTTT
>TRBJ1-2|14|TRBD1|TRBV5-4|-
CASSLVDREGGYTF
TGTGCCAGCAGCTTGGTTGACAGGGAGGGTGGCTACACCTTC
>TRBJ2-3|15|-|TRBV7-9|-
CASSLEGPATDTQYF
TGTGCCAGCAGCTTAGAAGGGCCCGCCACAGATACGCAGTATTTT
>TRBJ2-2|16|-|TRBV4-1|few
CASSLRPGSDTGELFF
TGCGCCAGCAGCCTCCGCCCGGGGTCCGACACCGGGGAGCTGTTTTTT